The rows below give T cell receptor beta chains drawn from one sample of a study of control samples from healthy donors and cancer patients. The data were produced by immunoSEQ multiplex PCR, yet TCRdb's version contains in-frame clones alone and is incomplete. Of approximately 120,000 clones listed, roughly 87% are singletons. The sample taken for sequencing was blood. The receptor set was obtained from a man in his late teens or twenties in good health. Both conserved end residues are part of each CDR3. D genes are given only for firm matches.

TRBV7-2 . CASSLQPSYEQYF
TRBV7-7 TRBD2 CASSIGTSGRWGQETQYF
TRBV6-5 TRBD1 CASRLTGGGGGYTF
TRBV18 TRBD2 CASSLSGSRSYEQYF
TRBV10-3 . CAISENGGRGYTF
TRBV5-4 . CASSGGTDNEQFF
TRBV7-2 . CASSLVVGQPQHF
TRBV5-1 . CASRRNEGNTEAFF
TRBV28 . CASSLGGARYGYTF
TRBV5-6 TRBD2 CASTPNLGTRNNEQFF
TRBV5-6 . CASSLNFREITEAFF